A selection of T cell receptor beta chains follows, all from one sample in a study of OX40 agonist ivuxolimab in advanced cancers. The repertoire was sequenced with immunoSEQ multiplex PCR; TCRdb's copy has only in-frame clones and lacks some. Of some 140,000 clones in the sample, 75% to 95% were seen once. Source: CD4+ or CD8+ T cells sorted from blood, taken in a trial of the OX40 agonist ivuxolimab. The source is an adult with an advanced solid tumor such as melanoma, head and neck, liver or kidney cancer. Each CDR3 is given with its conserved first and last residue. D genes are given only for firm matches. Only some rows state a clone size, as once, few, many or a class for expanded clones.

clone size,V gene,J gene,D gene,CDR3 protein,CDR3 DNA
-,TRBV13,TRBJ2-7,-,CASSPSRRYEQYF,TGTGCCAGCAGCCCTTCGAGGAGGTACGAGCAGTACTTC
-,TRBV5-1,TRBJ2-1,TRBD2,CASSLDSGRVNEQFF,TGCGCCAGCAGCTTGGATAGCGGGAGAGTCAATGAGCAGTTCTTC
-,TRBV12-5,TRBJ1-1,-,CASGLGGTSEAFF,TGTGCTAGTGGTCTTGGGGGGACGTCGGAAGCTTTCTTT
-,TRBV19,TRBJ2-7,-,CASSNRQGYEQYF,TGTGCCAGCTCAAACAGGCAAGGCTACGAGCAGTACTTC
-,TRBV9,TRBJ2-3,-,CASSPDGRTSTDTQYF,TGTGCCAGCAGCCCCGACGGTCGAACAAGCACAGATACGCAGTATTTT
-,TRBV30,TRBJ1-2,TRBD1,CAWRQGARGYTF,TGTGCCTGGAGACAGGGGGCGCGGGGCTACACCTTC
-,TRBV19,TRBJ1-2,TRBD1,CASIGTAYGYTF,TGTGCCAGTATCGGGACAGCCTATGGCTACACCTTC
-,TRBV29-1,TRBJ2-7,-,CSVERTGGYEQYF,TGCAGCGTTGAAAGGACCGGCGGGTACGAGCAGTACTTC
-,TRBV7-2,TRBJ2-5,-,CASSLADFQETQYF,TGTGCCAGCAGCTTAGCAGATTTCCAAGAGACCCAGTACTTC
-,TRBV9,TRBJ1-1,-,CASSPPGASEAFF,TGTGCCAGCAGCCCCCCGGGGGCATCTGAAGCTTTCTTT
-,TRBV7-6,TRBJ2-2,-,CASSRSTGELFF,TGTGCCAGCAGTAGGAGCACCGGGGAGCTGTTTTTT
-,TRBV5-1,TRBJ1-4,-,CASSLEGTSGEKLFF,TGCGCCAGCAGCTTGGAAGGGACCTCAGGAGAAAAACTGTTTTTT
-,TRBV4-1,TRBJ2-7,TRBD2,CASSQASVQREWFEYEQYF,TGCGCCAGCAGCCAAGCGAGTGTGCAGCGGGAGTGGTTCGAGTACGAGCAGTACTTC
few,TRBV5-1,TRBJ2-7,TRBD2,CASSPGLADEQYF,TGCGCCAGCAGCCCGGGACTAGCGGACGAGCAGTACTTC
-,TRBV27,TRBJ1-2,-,CASSLRRGGTNYGYTF,TGTGCCAGCAGTTTAAGGCGGGGGGGGACTAACTATGGCTACACCTTC
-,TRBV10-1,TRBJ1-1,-,CASSEGLGAEAFF,TGCGCCAGCAGTGAGGGGTTAGGGGCTGAAGCTTTCTTT
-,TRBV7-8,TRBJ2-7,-,CASRPSGLPYEQYF,TGTGCCAGCAGGCCGAGTGGGTTGCCCTACGAGCAGTACTTC
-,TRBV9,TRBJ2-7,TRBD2,CASSGTSGNSYEQYF,TGTGCCAGCAGCGGTACTAGCGGAAACTCCTACGAGCAGTACTTC
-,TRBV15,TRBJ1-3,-,CATSRGLPSSGNTIYF,TGTGCCACCAGCAGAGGTTTACCGAGCTCTGGAAACACCATATATTTT
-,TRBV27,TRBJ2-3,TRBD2,CASSAAGGRAPDTQYF,TGTGCCAGCAGTGCCGCCGGCGGGAGGGCCCCAGATACGCAGTATTTT
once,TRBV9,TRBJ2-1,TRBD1,CASSAKSTGRGEDEQFF,TGTGCCAGCAGCGCAAAATCGACAGGGAGAGGCGAAGATGAGCAGTTCTTC
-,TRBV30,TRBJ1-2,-,CAGQYFYGYTF,TGTGCCGGACAATATTTCTATGGCTACACCTTC
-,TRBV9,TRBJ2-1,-,CASSVAVSYNEQFF,TGTGCCAGCAGCGTAGCGGTCTCCTACAATGAGCAGTTCTTC
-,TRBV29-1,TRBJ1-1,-,CSVGRMNTEAFF,TGCAGCGTCGGACGGATGAACACTGAAGCTTTCTTT
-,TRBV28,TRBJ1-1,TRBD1,CASTVRGHTEAFF,TGTGCCAGCACCGTCAGGGGGCATACTGAAGCTTTCTTT
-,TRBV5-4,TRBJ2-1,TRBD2,CASSAKTSGIYNEQFF,TGTGCCAGCAGCGCAAAGACTAGCGGGATTTACAATGAGCAGTTCTTC
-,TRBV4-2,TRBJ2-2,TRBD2,CASSQLSGSDTGELFF,TGTGCCAGCAGCCAACTTAGCGGGAGCGACACCGGGGAGCTGTTTTTT
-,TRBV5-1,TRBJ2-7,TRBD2,CASSPGLASYEQYF,TGCGCCAGCAGCCCGGGACTAGCCTCCTACGAGCAGTACTTC
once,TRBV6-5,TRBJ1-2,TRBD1,CASSSPQGGYGYTF,TGTGCCAGCAGTTCACCACAGGGGGGCTATGGCTACACCTTC
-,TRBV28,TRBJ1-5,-,CASSVGPGNQPQHF,-
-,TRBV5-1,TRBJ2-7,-,CASSFGSYEQYF,TGCGCCAGCAGCTTTGGCAGCTACGAGCAGTACTTC
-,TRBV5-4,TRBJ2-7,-,CASSLDPGPSYEQYF,TGTGCCAGCAGCTTGGATCCAGGGCCCTCCTACGAGCAGTACTTC
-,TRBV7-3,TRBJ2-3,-,CASRRSGSTDTQYF,TGTGCCAGCAGGAGAAGCGGGAGCACAGATACGCAGTATTTT
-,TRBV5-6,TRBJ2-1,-,CASSVGPPVDNEQFF,TGTGCCAGCAGCGTAGGACCTCCCGTTGACAATGAGCAGTTCTTC
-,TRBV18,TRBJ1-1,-,CASSPPRAKNTEAFF,TGTGCCAGCTCACCACCCCGGGCGAAGAACACTGAAGCTTTCTTT
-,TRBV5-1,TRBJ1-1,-,CASSFKEGARNTEAFF,TGCGCCAGCAGCTTTAAGGAAGGGGCGCGGAACACTGAAGCTTTCTTT
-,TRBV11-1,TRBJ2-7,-,CASSPSGYEQYF,TGTGCCAGCAGCCCTTCTGGCTACGAGCAGTACTTC
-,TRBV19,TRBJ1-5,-,CASSTRDGSENQPQHF,TGTGCCAGTAGTACAAGGGACGGTAGCGAAAATCAGCCCCAGCATTTT
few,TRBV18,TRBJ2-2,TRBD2,CASSPTPSGSKDGELFF,TGTGCCAGCTCACCCACGCCCAGCGGGAGTAAGGACGGGGAGCTGTTTTTT
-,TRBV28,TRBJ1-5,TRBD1,CASSKSTGAGQPQHF,TGTGCCAGCAGTAAATCGACAGGGGCAGGTCAGCCCCAGCATTTT
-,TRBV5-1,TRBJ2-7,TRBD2,CASTLTSILAGASLDEQYF,TGCGCCAGCACCCTAACCTCCATTTTAGCGGGAGCAAGCCTGGACGAGCAGTACTTC
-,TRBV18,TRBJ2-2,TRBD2,CASSGQTGGITGELFF,TGTGCCAGCTCTGGACAAACGGGAGGGATAACCGGGGAGCTGTTTTTT
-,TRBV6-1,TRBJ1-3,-,CASSEARWGGSGNTIYF,TGTGCCAGCAGTGAAGCTCGCTGGGGGGGCTCTGGAAACACCATATATTTT
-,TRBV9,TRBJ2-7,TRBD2,CASSVEGTSGREQYF,TGTGCCAGCAGCGTAGAGGGGACTAGCGGGCGGGAGCAGTACTTC
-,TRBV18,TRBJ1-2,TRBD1,CASSLDRLANYGYTF,TGTGCCAGCTCACTGGACAGGTTAGCTAACTATGGCTACACCTTC
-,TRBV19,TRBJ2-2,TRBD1,CASSSGQGKYGELFF,TGTGCCAGTAGTTCGGGACAGGGAAAGTACGGGGAGCTGTTTTTT
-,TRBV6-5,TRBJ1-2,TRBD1,CASTAGQNAGYTF,TGTGCCAGCACGGCGGGACAGAATGCTGGCTACACCTTC
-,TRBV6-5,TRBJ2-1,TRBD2,CASGSGGGFYNEQFF,TGTGCCAGCGGAAGCGGGGGGGGCTTCTACAATGAGCAGTTCTTC